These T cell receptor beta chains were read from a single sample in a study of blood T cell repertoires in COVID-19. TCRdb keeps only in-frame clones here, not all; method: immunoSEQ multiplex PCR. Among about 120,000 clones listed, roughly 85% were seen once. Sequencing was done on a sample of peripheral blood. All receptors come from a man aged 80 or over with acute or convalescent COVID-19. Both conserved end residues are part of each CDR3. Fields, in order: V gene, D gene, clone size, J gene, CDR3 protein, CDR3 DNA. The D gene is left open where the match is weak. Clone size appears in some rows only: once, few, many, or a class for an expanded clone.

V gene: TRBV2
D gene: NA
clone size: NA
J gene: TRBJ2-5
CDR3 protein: CASSEQGIGETQYF
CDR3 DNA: TGTGCCAGCAGTGAACAGGGGATCGGGGAGACCCAGTACTTC

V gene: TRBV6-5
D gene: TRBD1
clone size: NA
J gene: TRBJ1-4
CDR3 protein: CASSYRGQGAGEKLFF
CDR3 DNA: TGTGCCAGCAGTTACAGAGGACAGGGGGCAGGAGAAAAACTGTTTTTT

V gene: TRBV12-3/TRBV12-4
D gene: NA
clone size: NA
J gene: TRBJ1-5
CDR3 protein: CASKAGGNQPQHF
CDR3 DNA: TGTGCCAGCAAGGCAGGGGGCAATCAGCCCCAGCATTTT

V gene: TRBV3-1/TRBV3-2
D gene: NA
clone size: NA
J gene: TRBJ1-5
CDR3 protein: CASSQGAGQGGQPQHF
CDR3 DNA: TGTGCCAGCAGCCAAGGTGCAGGGCAGGGAGGTCAGCCCCAGCATTTT

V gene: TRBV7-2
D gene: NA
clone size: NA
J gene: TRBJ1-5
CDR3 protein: CASSFGGNQPQHF
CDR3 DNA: TGTGCCAGCAGCTTCGGAGGGAATCAGCCCCAGCATTTT

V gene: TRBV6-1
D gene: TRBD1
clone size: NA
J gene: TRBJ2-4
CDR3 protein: CASSEPSGQRGTQYF
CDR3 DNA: TGTGCCAGCAGTGAACCTTCGGGACAGAGGGGTACTCAGTACTTC

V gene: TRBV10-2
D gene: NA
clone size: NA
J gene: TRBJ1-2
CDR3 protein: CASSEFRANYGYTF
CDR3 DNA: TGCGCCAGCAGTGAGTTCCGGGCTAACTATGGCTACACCTTC

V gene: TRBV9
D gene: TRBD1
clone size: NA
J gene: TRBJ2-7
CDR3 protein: CASSVGDRNYEQYF
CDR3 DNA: TGTGCCAGCAGCGTAGGGGACAGGAACTACGAGCAGTACTTC

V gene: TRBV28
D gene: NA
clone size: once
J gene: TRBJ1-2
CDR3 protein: CASSSSPELNYGYTF
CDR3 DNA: TGTGCCAGCAGCTCTAGCCCAGAACTTAACTATGGCTACACCTTT

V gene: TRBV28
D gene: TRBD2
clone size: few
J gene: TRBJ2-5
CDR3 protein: CAAGGGPPVTQYF
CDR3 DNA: TGTGCCGCCGGGGGAGGGCCACCTGTGACCCAGTACTTC

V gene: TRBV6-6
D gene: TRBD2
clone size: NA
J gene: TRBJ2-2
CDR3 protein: CASSYRLAGNTGELFF
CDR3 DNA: TGTGCCAGCAGTTACCGACTAGCGGGGAACACCGGGGAGCTGTTTTTT

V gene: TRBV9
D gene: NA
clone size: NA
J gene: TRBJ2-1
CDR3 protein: CASSTYNEQFF
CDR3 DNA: TGTGCCAGCAGTACTTACAATGAGCAGTTCTTC

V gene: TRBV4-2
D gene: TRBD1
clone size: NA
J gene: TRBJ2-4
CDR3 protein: CASSQDRGSPAKNIQYF
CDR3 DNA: TGTGCCAGCAGCCAAGACAGGGGGTCCCCAGCCAAAAACATTCAGTACTTC

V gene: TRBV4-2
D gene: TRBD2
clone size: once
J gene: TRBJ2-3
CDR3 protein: CASSQGLVGGANTQYF
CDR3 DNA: TGTGCCAGCAGCCAAGGGTTAGTCGGGGGGGCGAATACGCAGTATTTT

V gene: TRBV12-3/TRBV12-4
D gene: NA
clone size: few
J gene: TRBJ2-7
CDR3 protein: CASSLAGGYEQYF
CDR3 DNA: TGTGCCAGCAGTTTAGCGGGGGGCTACGAGCAGTACTTC

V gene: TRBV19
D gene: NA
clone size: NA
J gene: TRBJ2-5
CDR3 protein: CASSGGAASQETQYF
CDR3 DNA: TGTGCCAGTAGTGGCGGGGCAGCGTCACAAGAGACCCAGTACTTC

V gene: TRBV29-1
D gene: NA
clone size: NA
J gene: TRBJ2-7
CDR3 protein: CSVSRRGEYEQYF
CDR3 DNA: TGCAGCGTTAGCCGCAGGGGGGAGTACGAGCAGTACTTC

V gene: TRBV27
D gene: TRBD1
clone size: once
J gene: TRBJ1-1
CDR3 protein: CASSFADRDGKAFF
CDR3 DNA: TGTGCCAGCAGTTTCGCCGACAGGGATGGAAAAGCTTTCTTT

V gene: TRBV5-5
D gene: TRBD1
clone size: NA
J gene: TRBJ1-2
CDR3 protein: CASSYDRAPNNYGYTF
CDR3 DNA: TGTGCCAGCAGCTACGACAGGGCCCCTAATAACTATGGCTACACCTTC

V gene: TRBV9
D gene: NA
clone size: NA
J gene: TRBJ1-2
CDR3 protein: CASSPRQGAGDYGYTF
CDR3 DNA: TGTGCCAGCAGCCCGAGGCAAGGGGCAGGAGACTATGGCTACACCTTC

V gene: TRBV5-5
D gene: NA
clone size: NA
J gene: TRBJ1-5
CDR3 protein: CASSFDRTSNQPQHF
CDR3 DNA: TGTGCCAGCAGCTTTGACAGGACTAGCAATCAGCCCCAGCATTTT

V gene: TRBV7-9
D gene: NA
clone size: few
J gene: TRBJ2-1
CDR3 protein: CASSSSGDSYNEQFF
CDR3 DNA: TGTGCCAGCAGCTCCAGCGGTGACTCCTACAATGAGCAGTTCTTC

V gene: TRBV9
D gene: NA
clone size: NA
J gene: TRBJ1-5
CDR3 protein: CASSVEGEGNPQHF
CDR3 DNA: TGTGCCAGCAGCGTAGAAGGGGAGGGCAATCCCCAGCATTTT

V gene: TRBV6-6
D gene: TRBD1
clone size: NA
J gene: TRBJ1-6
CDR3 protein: CATRDSNSPLHF
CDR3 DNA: TGTGCCACCAGGGACAGTAATTCACCCCTCCACTTT

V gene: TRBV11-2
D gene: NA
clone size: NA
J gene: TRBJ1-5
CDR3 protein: CASSLGIDRNQPQHF
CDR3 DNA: TGTGCCAGCAGCTTAGGTATAGATCGCAATCAGCCCCAGCATTTT

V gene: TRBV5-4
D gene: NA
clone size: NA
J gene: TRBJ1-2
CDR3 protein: CASSYSLPPGGYGYTF
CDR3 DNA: TGTGCCAGCAGCTATTCCCTTCCTCCGGGTGGCTATGGCTACACCTTC

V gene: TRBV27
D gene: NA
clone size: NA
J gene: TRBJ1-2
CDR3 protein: CASSLSAGIYGYTF
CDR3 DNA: TGTGCCAGCAGTTTATCCGCAGGCATCTATGGCTACACCTTC

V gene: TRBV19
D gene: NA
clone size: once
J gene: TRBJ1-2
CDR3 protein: CASSIGGTGIYGYTF
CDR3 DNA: TGTGCCAGTAGTATAGGTGGCACAGGTATCTATGGCTACACCTTC

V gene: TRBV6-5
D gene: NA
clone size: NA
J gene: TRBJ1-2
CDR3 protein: CACQWAAGNYGYTF
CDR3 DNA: TGTGCCTGCCAGTGGGCAGCCGGTAACTATGGCTACACCTTC

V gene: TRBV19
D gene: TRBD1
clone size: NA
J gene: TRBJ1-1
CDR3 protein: CASSGGTANTEAFF
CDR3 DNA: TGTGCCAGTAGTGGAGGGACAGCGAACACTGAAGCTTTCTTT

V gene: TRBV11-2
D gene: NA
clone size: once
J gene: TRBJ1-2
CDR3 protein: CASSPPTVPNYGYTF
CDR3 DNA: TGTGCCAGCAGCCCTCCGACAGTTCCTAACTATGGCTACACCTTC

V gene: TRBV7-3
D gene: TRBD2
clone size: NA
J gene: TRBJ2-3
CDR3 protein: CASSRTSGRGTDTQYF
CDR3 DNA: TGTGCCAGCAGCCGGACTAGCGGGAGAGGGACAGATACGCAGTATTTT

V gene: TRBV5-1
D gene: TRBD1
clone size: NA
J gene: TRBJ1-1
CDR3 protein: CASSLTPGTETEAFF
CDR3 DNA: TGCGCCAGCAGCTTGACCCCCGGGACAGAAACTGAAGCTTTCTTT

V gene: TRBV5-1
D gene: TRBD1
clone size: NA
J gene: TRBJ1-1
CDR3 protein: CASSPTGTGGSSEAFF
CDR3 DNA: TGCGCCAGCAGCCCCACCGGGACAGGGGGCAGTTCTGAAGCTTTCTTT

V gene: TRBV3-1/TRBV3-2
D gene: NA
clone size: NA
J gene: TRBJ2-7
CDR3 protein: CASSPAVDLGGQYF
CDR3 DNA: TGTGCCAGCAGCCCTGCGGTTGACCTGGGGGGGCAGTACTTC

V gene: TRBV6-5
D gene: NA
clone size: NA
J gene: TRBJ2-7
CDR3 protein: CASKTTARYEQYF
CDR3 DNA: TGTGCCAGCAAAACGACAGCACGCTACGAGCAGTACTTC

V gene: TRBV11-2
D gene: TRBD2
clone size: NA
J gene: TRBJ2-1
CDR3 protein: CASSSQREYNEQFF
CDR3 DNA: TGTGCCAGCAGCTCCCAGCGGGAGTACAATGAGCAGTTCTTC

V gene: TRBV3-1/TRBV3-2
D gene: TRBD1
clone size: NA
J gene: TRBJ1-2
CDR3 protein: CASSQGTGVTF
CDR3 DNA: TGTGCCAGCAGCCAAGGGACAGGGGTCACCTTC

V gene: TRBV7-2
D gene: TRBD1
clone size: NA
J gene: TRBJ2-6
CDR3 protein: CASSLETGGANVLTF
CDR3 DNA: TGTGCCAGCAGCTTAGAGACAGGGGGGGCCAACGTCCTGACTTTC

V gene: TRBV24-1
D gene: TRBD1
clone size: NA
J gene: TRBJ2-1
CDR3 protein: CATSDFDRGLGNEQFF
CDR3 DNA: TGTGCCACCAGTGATTTCGACAGGGGGTTGGGCAATGAGCAGTTCTTC

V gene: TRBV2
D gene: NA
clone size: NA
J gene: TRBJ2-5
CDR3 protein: CASSEEGARGETQYF
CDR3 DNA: TGTGCCAGCAGTGAGGAGGGGGCGCGGGGAGAGACCCAGTACTTC

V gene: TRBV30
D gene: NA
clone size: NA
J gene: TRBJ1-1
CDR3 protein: CAWNQASGTKNTEAFF
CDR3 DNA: TGTGCCTGGAACCAGGCGTCGGGAACCAAAAACACTGAAGCTTTCTTT

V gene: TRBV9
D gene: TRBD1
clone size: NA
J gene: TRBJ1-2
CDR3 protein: CASSGGTGLDYGYTF
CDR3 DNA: TGTGCCAGCAGCGGGGGGACAGGGCTTGACTATGGCTACACCTTC

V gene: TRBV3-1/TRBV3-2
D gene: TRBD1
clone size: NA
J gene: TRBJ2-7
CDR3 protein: CASTQGARLEQYF
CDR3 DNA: TGTGCCAGCACACAGGGGGCGCGTCTCGAGCAGTACTTC

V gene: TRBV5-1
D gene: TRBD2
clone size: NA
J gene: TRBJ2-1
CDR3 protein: CASSLSGSKYEQFF
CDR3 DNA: TGCGCCAGCAGCTTGAGCGGGAGTAAATATGAGCAGTTCTTC

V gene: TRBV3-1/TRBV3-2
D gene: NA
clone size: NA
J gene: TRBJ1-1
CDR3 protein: CASSHGGTLRSEAFF
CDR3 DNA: TGTGCCAGCAGCCACGGCGGAACTCTAAGAAGTGAAGCTTTCTTT

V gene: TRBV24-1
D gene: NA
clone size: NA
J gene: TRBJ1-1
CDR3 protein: CATSDFGGVMNTEAFF
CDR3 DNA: TGTGCCACCAGTGATTTTGGCGGAGTCATGAACACTGAAGCTTTCTTT

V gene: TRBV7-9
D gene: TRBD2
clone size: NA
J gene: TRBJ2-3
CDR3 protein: CASSFLAGGPGDTQYF
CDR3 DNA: TGTGCCAGCAGCTTCCTAGCGGGGGGGCCAGGAGATACGCAGTATTTT

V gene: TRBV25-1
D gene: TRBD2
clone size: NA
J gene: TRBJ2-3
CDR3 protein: CASSEFPPTSGPDTQYF
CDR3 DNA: TGTGCCAGCAGTGAATTCCCCCCGACTAGCGGGCCAGATACGCAGTATTTT

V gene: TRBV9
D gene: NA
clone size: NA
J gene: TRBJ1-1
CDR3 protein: CASSVAPGSEAFF
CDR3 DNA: TGTGCCAGCAGCGTAGCACCGGGGTCTGAAGCTTTCTTT

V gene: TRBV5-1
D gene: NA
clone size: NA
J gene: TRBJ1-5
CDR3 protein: CASSLEQGSNQPQHF
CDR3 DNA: TGCGCCAGCAGCTTGGAACAGGGTAGCAATCAGCCCCAGCATTTT

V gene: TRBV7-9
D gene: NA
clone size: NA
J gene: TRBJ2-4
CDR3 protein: CASSLLGRSANIQYF
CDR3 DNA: TGTGCCAGCAGCTTATTGGGGAGATCCGCAAACATTCAGTACTTC

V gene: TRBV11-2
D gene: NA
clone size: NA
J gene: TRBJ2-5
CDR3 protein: CASSLDPVAWETQYF
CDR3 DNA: TGTGCCAGCAGCTTAGATCCGGTTGCATGGGAGACCCAGTACTTC

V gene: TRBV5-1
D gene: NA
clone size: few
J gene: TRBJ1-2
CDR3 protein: CASSLGEAAYGYTF
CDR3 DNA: TGCGCCAGCAGCTTGGGGGAGGCCGCCTATGGCTACACCTTC

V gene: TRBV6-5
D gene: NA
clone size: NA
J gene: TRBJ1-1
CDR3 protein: CASIRGPSGAEAFF
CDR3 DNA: TGTGCCAGCATTAGAGGGCCGAGTGGGGCTGAAGCTTTCTTT

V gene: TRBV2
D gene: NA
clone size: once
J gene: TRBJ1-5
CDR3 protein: CATRQEHQPQHF
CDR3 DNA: TGTGCCACTCGACAGGAACATCAGCCCCAGCATTTT

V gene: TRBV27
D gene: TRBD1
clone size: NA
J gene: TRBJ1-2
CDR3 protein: CASSSTGDGYTF
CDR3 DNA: TGTGCCAGCAGCTCGACAGGGGATGGCTACACCTTC

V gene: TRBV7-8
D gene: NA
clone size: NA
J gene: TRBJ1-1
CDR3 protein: CASSWGLSLNTEAFF
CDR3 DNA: TGTGCCAGCAGCTGGGGACTTTCCCTGAACACTGAAGCTTTCTTT

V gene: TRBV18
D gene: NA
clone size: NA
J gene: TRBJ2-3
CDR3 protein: CASSLLTSTDTQYF
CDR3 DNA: TGTGCCAGCTCACTACTCACTAGCACAGATACGCAGTATTTT